The 17 T cell receptor beta chains below come from one sample, sequenced in a study of beta chain features in type 1 diabetes. Study results and limitations: TCRB CDR3s were moderately but significantly shorter in Type 1 diabetes patients in all four CD4+ subsets.

Antigens of these TCRs are unknown. The study reverse transcribed the entire isolated RNA, so it sequenced expressed TCRB transcripts. Sequenced by immunoSEQ multiplex PCR; TCRdb stores in-frame clones only, minus some. The sample comprises some 270,000 clones, approximately 11% of which are singletons, and about 0.018% rests with the top ten. Sample: naive CD4+ T cells from blood. All receptors come from a young man with type 1 diabetes.

CDR3 residues: CASRGFGTGSNEQYF. In DNA, the CDR3 is TGTGCCAGCAGGGGTTTTGGGACAGGGTCTAACGAGCAGTACTTC. The chain combines TRBV27 with TRBJ2-7, with 9 positions matching TRBD1. V trimming: 6 bases; J trimming: 5 bases; junction bases outside the gene matches: 11. Germline V gene lookup returns CDR1 MNHEY and CDR2 SMNVEV (reference sequence). The CDR3 consists of 15 residues.

The chain recombines TRBV6-5 with TRBJ1-6; 8 nucleotides align to TRBD1. Germline trimming cut 6 bases from V and 7 bases from J; bases unmatched to any gene: 5. This CDR3 region has 14 residues. Germline V gives CDR1 MNHEY, CDR2 SVGAGI. The CDR3 reads CASSPPGGNSPLHF. CDR3 coding DNA: TGTGCCAGCAGCCCCCCAGGGGGCAATTCACCCCTCCACTTT.

A few counts support this clone. V is TRBV6-5 and J is TRBJ2-7, with TRBD2 matching over 10 bases. Germline CDR1 and CDR2: MNHEY and SVGAGI. The CDR3 length is 15 residues. V lost 6 bases and J lost 3; bases outside the gene matches: 8. CDR3 protein: CASRSYSGGFYEQYF. CDR3 sequence (DNA): TGTGCCAGCAGGAGCTATAGCGGGGGGTTCTACGAGCAGTACTTC.

The chain has TRBV29-1 and TRBJ2-1; TRBD2 aligns across 10 bases. This CDR3 contains 15 residues. CDR1 is SQVTM, CDR2 ANQGSEA, per germline. The CDR3 nucleotides read TGCACGGGGAGGGTCGGGTCTAGCGGGGGAGATGAGCAGTTCTTC. It is translated as CTGRVGSSGGDEQFF.

This clone has only a few counts. Other nucleotide sequences from this sample produce the same CDR3. The chain uses TRBV7-3 and TRBJ2-3; D not resolved. This CDR3 contains 13 residues. V lost 1 base and J 4 bases, leaving 6 bases between the germline ends. Germline loops: CDR1 SGHTA, CDR2 FQGTGA. The CDR3 bases are TGTGCCAGCAGCTTAAATTCAGCAGATACGCAGTATTTT. It encodes CASSLNSADTQYF.

This chain connects TRBV7-2 to TRBJ2-7, with TRBD2 matching 9 bases. J gave up 2 bases and V 5 bases, and 7 bases lay outside the gene matches. Germline V gene lookup returns CDR1 SGHTA and CDR2 FQGNSA. This CDR3 has 15 residues. DNA of the CDR3: TGTGCCAGCAGCCTGCGGGGGGGCCTGGCCTACGAGCAGTACTTC. Residues: CASSLRGGLAYEQYF.

A few counts support this clone. A read error may account for a junction end that differs from germline. The chain is built from TRBV7-2 and TRBJ2-3; 8 bases fit TRBD2. Germline CDR1 reads SGHTA; CDR2 reads FQGNSA. There are 14 residues in the CDR3. The CDR3 DNA reads as TGTGCCAGCAGCCTAGCGGGCCTCACAGATACGCAGTATTTT. It yields the protein CASSLAGLTDTQYF.

The chain couples TRBV7-2 to TRBJ1-5; 9 bases agree with TRBD1. Trimming cost V 3 bases and J 7 bases; bases outside gene matches: 7. CDR1 and CDR2 (germline): SGHTA, FQGNSA. The CDR3 contains 15 residues. This CDR3 reads CASSFRTGEGQPQHF. CDR3 sequence (DNA): TGTGCCAGCAGCTTCCGGACAGGGGAAGGCCAGCCCCAGCATTTT.

This clone was observed a handful of times. V usage is TRBV7-9 and J usage is TRBJ2-5, with D perhaps TRBD1 (6 bases). This CDR3 has 15 residues. Trimming removed 0 bases at V and 4 bases at J, with 12 bases between. Germline-derived CDR1 and CDR2 are SEHNR and FQNEAQ (reference sequence). The CDR3 region has the DNA TGTGCCAGCAGCTTAGCGCAGGGGTTGGCAGAGACCCAGTACTTC. Translation: CASSLAQGLAETQYF.

In its sample, this clone was seen a few times. This chain uses TRBV12-5 with TRBJ2-3; 10 bases are a match to TRBD1. Germline V gene sequence: CDR1 LGHNT, CDR2 FRNRAP. Trimming removed 4 bases from V and 5 bases from J; junction bases left unmatched: 3. The CDR3 is 14 amino acids. CDR3 amino acids: CASGSGQGGDTQYF. In DNA form, the CDR3 reads TGTGCTAGTGGTTCCGGACAGGGGGGAGATACGCAGTATTTT.

This clone was observed a few times. The rearrangement joins TRBV18 to TRBJ2-5, with D uncertain. V was pared by 4 bases and J by 4 bases, with 7 bases between. CDR3 length equals 12 residues. Germline V gene data show CDR1 as KGHSH and CDR2 as LQKENI. CDR3 loop: CASSLLRETQYF. CDR3 nucleotide sequence: TGTGCCAGCTCACTGCTGAGAGAGACCCAGTACTTC.

This clone was seen a handful of times. The chain uses TRBV9 and TRBJ1-5, with 7 bases lining up with TRBD1. Germline lookup yields CDR1 SGDLS and CDR2 YYNGEE. The CDR3 is 15 amino acids. Trimming at V came to 1 base and at J to 4 bases, leaving 5 bases not matched to a gene. The CDR3 region has the DNA TGTGCCAGCAGCGTACAGGGGGATGGGAATCAGCCCCAGCATTTT. This gives the protein CASSVQGDGNQPQHF.

This clone was detected only a few times. This chain uses TRBV4-3 with TRBJ1-2, with D possibly being TRBD1 (5 bases). Germline CDR1 is LGHNA and CDR2 is YSLEER. This CDR3 spans 15 amino acids. With 0 bases removed from V and 8 bases from J, the gap between germline ends came to 16 bases. In nucleotides, the CDR3 is TGCGCCAGCAGCCAAGATTTGCGGGGGGTGTTCGGCTACACCTTC. Its protein product is CASSQDLRGVFGYTF.

The sample holds a few counts of this clone. This chain connects TRBV9 to TRBJ2-7; tentatively, D is TRBD1 (5 bases). The V gene's germline CDR1 is SGDLS and CDR2 YYNGEE. CDR3 length equals 14 residues. V gave up 0 bases and J gave up 2 bases, with 9 bases separating them. CDR3 loop: CASSVATGPYEQYF. CDR3 nucleotides: TGTGCCAGCAGCGTAGCTACAGGCCCCTACGAGCAGTACTTC.

V usage is TRBV6-5 and J usage is TRBJ2-1; D ambiguous. Germline lookup yields CDR1 MNHEY and CDR2 SVGAGI. V was clipped by 7 bases and J by 6 bases, with 7 bases between them. There are 11 residues in the CDR3. This CDR3 is CASTHGNEQFF. CDR3 in DNA: TGTGCCAGCACCCACGGCAATGAGCAGTTCTTC.

This clone was counted between two and nine times. The chain employs TRBV6-1 and TRBJ2-1, with 7 bases identical to TRBD1. Per germline, CDR1 MNHNS and CDR2 SASEGT. The ends lost 3 bases at V and 0 bases at J; junction bases unmatched: 11. The CDR3 runs to 18 residues. CDR3 in DNA: TGTGCCAGCAGTGACAAGTTGACAGGGCTGAGCTCCTACAATGAGCAGTTCTTC. Its protein is CASSDKLTGLSSYNEQFF.

This clone has just a few counts. CDR3 nucleotides: TGTGCCAGCAGCGTAAACAGGGGTGGTGAAGCTTTCTTT. Amino acids: CASSVNRGGEAFF. The chain combines TRBV9 with TRBJ1-1; 7 nucleotides align to TRBD1. The ends lost 1 base at V and 7 bases at J; junction bases unmatched: 4. The CDR3 contains 13 residues. CDR1 is SGDLS and CDR2 is YYNGEE in the germline V gene.